These 9 T cell receptor beta chains were all obtained from the same sample, sequenced in a study of monozygotic twins with inflammatory bowel disease. TCRdb re-called the 5' RACE reads and catalogs CDR3 proteins one per entry, DNA excluded. This sample's clone table lists about 450,000 distinct CDR3 sequences. Input material: blood. The receptors originated from a human donor with ulcerative colitis or Crohn's disease, or a healthy co-twin of an affected twin (not recorded which).

This sequence joins TRBV18 and TRBJ1-2; the TCRdb call, TRBD1, lacks DNA for checking. The CDR3 is 14 amino acids. From germline, CDR1 is KGHSH and CDR2 LQKENI. CDR3: CASSPERSGSGYTF. The variable domain in full, with the rest retrieved from reference TRBV18 and TRBJ1-2, is NAGVMQNPRHLVRRRGQEARLRCSPMKGHSHVYWYRQLPEEGLKFMVYLQKENIIDESGMPKERFSAEFPKEGPSILRIQQVVRGDSAAYFCASSPERSGSGYTFGSGTRLTVV.

The V and J genes are TRBV7-6 and TRBJ1-4. Germline CDR1 reads SGHVS; CDR2 reads FNYEAQ. This CDR3 is 17 amino acids long. CDR3 residues: CASSLFVSGGGNEKLFF.

The chain couples TRBV12-3 or TRBV12-4 to TRBJ1-1; TCRdb's D call, TRBD1, is unchecked because there is no DNA. The CDR3 extends over 15 amino acids. CDR3 in amino acids: CASSPRTGPNTEALF.

The chain couples TRBV10-3 to TRBJ1-2; the TCRdb call, TRBD1, lacks DNA for checking. CDR3 length: 15 amino acids. The V gene's germline CDR1 is ENHRY and CDR2 SYGVKD. The CDR3 here is CAISQAGTAYGGYTF.

This sequence joins TRBV10-3 and TRBJ2-1; TCRdb reports TRBD1, a call that lacks DNA to check it against. Germline lookup yields CDR1 ENHRY and CDR2 SYGVKD. The CDR3 contains 14 residues. The CDR3 loop reads CAISGSGAYNEQFF.

The V gene is TRBV6-1, the J gene TRBJ2-4; absent DNA, TCRdb's TRBD1 call cannot be checked. Germline V gives CDR1 MNHNS, CDR2 SASEGT. This CDR3 is built from 16 residues. This CDR3 reads CASSRGGQRTKNIQYF.

The chain recombines TRBV12-3 or TRBV12-4 with TRBJ2-1; TCRdb reports TRBD2, a call that lacks DNA to check it against. CDR3 length: 16 residues. The CDR3 is CASSFKEAGGMDEQFF.

The rearrangement uses TRBV18 and TRBJ2-7; TCRdb calls TRBD2, which cannot be checked without DNA. The CDR3 contains 13 residues. CDR1 is KGHSH, CDR2 LQKENI, per germline. The CDR3 spells CASSLAAYYEQYF.

The chain links TRBV5-1 to TRBJ2-1; the D gene TCRdb calls, TRBD2, cannot be checked with no DNA. Germline V gene data show CDR1 as SGHRS and CDR2 as YFSETQ. The CDR3 has 15 residues. The CDR3 protein is CASSLSAGYDNEQFF.